This TCR beta chain appears in the sequencing data of a study of blood T cell repertoires in COVID-19. Study as a whole: There were acute and convalescent COVID-19 samples, and they came from the United States, Italy and Spain. PBMCs, B-cell-depleted T cells, or T cells were the source of the cDNA or gDNA that made up the material.

Original processing notes: Reference gene primers were amplified, and this amplification served to estimate nucleated cell counts. Method: immunoSEQ multiplex PCR; TCRdb's copy keeps in-frame clones and lacks some. V and J calls and clone size come straight from that table; D and trimming were deduced from the DNA. Among about 190,000 clones listed, roughly 80% were seen once. The germline V gene encodes CDR1 SGDLS and CDR2 YYNGEE. V gave up 4 bases and J gave up 3 bases; unmatched junction bases: 6. CDR3 size: 16 residues. The sample holds one count of this clone. The source material was peripheral blood. This receptor was taken from a woman aged 45-65 years with acute or convalescent COVID-19. The chain links TRBV9 to TRBJ1-6, with TRBD1 identical over 8 bases. In DNA form, the CDR3 reads TGTGCCAGCAGCCCCAGGGGGCCCCTCTATAATTCACCCCTCCACTTT. The encoded protein is CASSPRGPLYNSPLHF. The full variable domain, with the rest looked up from reference TRBV9 and TRBJ1-6, is DSGVTQTPKHLITATGQRVTLRCSPRSGDLSVYWYQQSLDQGLQFLIQYYNGEERAKGNILERFSAQQFPDLHSELNLSSLELGDSALYFCASSPRGPLYNSPLHFGNGTRLTVT.